This T cell receptor (beta chain) is from a study of early T cells in non-severe SARS-CoV-2 infection. This clonotype is medium-sized in the sample. Germline V lookup: CDR1 DFQATT, CDR2 SNEGSKA (reference sequence). Deletions cut 5 bases from V and 0 bases from J, with 14 bases between. The CDR3 contains 15 residues. TCRdb reanalysed the 5' RACE reads using MiXCR and keeps one entry per CDR3 protein. The table lists about 22,000 distinct CDR3 sequences, around 4.2% of them singletons, with about 7.8% in the top ten. The sequencing input was whole blood. This sequence joins TRBV20-1 and TRBJ2-1; possibly TRBD2 for D (6 bases). This TCR was sampled from an adult who was a healthcare worker with PCR-confirmed SARS-CoV-2 infection or an uninfected control (not recorded which). Written as DNA, the CDR3 is TGCAGTGCTCTCGAGCGGGTCAGCTCCTACAATGAGCAGTTCTTC. It yields the protein CSALERVSSYNEQFF.